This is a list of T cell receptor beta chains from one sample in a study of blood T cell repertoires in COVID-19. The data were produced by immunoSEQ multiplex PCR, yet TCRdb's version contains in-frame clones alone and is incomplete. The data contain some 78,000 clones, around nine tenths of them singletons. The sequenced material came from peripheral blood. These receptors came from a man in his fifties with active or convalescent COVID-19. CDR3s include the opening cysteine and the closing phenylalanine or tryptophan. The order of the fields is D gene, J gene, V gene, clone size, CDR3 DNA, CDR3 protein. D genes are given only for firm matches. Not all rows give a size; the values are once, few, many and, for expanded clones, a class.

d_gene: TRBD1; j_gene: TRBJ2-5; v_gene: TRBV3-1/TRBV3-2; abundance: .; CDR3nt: TGTGCCAGCAGCCAAGATCCCGTAGGGGGCGGAGAGACCCAGTACTTC; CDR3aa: CASSQDPVGGGETQYF
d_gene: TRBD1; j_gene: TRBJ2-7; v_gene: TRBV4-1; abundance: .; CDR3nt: TGCGCCAGCAGCCAAGGGGGGACAGGTTCCTACGAGCAGTACTTC; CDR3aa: CASSQGGTGSYEQYF
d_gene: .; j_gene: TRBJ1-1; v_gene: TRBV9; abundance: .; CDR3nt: TGTGCCAGCAGCGTAGATGGGGGCACAGGGATGGCGACTGAAGCTTTCTTT; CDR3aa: CASSVDGGTGMATEAFF
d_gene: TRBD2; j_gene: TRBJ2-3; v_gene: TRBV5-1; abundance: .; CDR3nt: TGCGCCAGCAGCTTGCCAGTAGCGGGGGGAAGCACAGATACGCAGTATTTT; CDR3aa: CASSLPVAGGSTDTQYF
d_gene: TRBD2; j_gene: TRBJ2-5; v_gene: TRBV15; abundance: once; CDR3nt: TGTGCCACCAGTCGTTGGGGGGGATTAGGAGAGACCCAGTACTTC; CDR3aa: CATSRWGGLGETQYF
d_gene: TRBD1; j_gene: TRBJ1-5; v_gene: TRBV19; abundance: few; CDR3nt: TGTGCCAGTAGTATGGGCAGGGGGCGTATGTTTGGCAATCAGCCCCAGCATTTT; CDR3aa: CASSMGRGRMFGNQPQHF
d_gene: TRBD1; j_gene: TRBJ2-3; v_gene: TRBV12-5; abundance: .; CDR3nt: TGTGCTAGTGGGGATGGTTTCGGGACAGGGCGGAGCACAGATACGCAGTATTTT; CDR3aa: CASGDGFGTGRSTDTQYF
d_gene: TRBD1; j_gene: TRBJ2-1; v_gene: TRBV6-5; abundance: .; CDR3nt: TGTGCCAGATCACAGGGGGCCGGTGAGCAGTTCTTC; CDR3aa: CARSQGAGEQFF
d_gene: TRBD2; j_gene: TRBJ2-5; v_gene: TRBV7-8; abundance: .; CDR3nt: TGTGCCAGCAGCTTTAGCGGGGGGGAAGAGACCCAGTACTTC; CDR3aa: CASSFSGGEETQYF
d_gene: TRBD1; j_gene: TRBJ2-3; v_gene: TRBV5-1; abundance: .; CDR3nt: TGCGCCAGCAGCCCAGGGACAGGAGGAGGGAATACGCAGTATTTT; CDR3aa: CASSPGTGGGNTQYF
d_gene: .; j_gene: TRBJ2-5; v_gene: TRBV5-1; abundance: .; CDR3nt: TGCGCCAGCAGCCTGACCATACTGCCGCGGGAGACCCAGTACTTC; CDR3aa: CASSLTILPRETQYF